The 26 T cell receptor beta chains below were found in one sample sequenced in a study of cytomegalovirus exposure and HLA in healthy donors. The PCR had 60 Vbeta and 13 Jbeta primers. Sequenced by immunoSEQ multiplex PCR; TCRdb stores in-frame clones only, minus some. This table has some 110,000 clones, around three quarters appearing once. Input material: PBMCs. All receptors come from a woman in her late teens or twenties in good health and CMV-seropositive.

V usage is TRBV27 and J usage is TRBJ1-1; a possible D gene is TRBD1 (5 bases). From germline, CDR1 is MNHEY and CDR2 SMNVEV (reference sequence). The CDR3 extends over 14 amino acids. V was shortened by 2 bases and J by 5 bases, with 12 bases between the two germline ends. The CDR3 sequence: CASSLRREGTEAFF. Here the CDR3 DNA reads TGTGCCAGCAGTTTAAGACGGGAGGGGACTGAAGCTTTCTTT.

The chain has TRBV27 and TRBJ1-4; weak D call: TRBD1 (6 bases). The CDR3 totals 14 residues. Germline V gene data show CDR1 as MNHEY and CDR2 as SMNVEV (reference sequence). Trimming shortened V by 7 bases and J by 5 bases, and 14 bases separated the two germline ends. The DNA of the CDR3 is TGTGCCAGCACTACGTGGGGGGGCAATGAAAAACTGTTTTTT. Translated: CASTTWGGNEKLFF.

The chain uses TRBV7-6 and TRBJ1-3; 7 nucleotides line up with TRBD1. The CDR3 runs 15 residues. After removal of 5 bases from V and 0 bases from J, the junction contained 4 bases not matched to a gene. From germline, CDR1 is SGHVS and CDR2 FNYEAQ. The CDR3 sequence is CASSPGGSSGNTIYF. CDR3 DNA: TGTGCCAGCAGCCCAGGGGGGAGCTCTGGAAACACCATATATTTT.

J is TRBJ2-7 and V is TRBV7-9, with TRBD1 identical over 8 bases. With 6 bases clipped from V and 2 bases from J, the junction kept 12 bases outside the gene matches. In germline, CDR1 is SEHNR, CDR2 FQNEAQ (reference sequence). This CDR3 has 16 residues. The DNA of the CDR3 is TGTGCCAGCAGGGCCGCAGACAGGGGTCCCACCTACGAGCAGTACTTC. Encoded protein: CASRAADRGPTYEQYF. Full variable domain (remainder filled in from reference TRBV7-9 and TRBJ2-7): DTGVSQNPRHKITKRGQNVTFRCDPISEHNRLYWYRQTLGQGPEFLTYFQNEAQLEKSRLLSDRFSAERPKGSFSTLEIQRTEQGDSAMYLCASRAADRGPTYEQYFGPGTRLTVT.

The chain joins TRBV30 to TRBJ1-1; TRBD1 matches at 11 bases. This CDR3 has 14 residues. Germline CDR1 is GTSNPN and CDR2 is SVGIG (reference sequence). The J segment lost 3 bases and the V segment lost 3 bases, leaving 3 bases of the junction unmatched. The CDR3 sequence is CAWSRDRGYTEAFF. The CDR3 nucleotides are TGTGCCTGGAGCAGGGACAGGGGGTACACTGAAGCTTTCTTT.

The chain employs TRBV9 and TRBJ2-2; 8 bases match TRBD1. Germline V lookup: CDR1 SGDLS, CDR2 YYNGEE. V was clipped by 0 bases and J by 3 bases; unmatched bases: 4. The CDR3 sequence is 16 residues long. DNA of the CDR3: TGTGCCAGCAGCGTAGGGACAGGGTGGGACACCGGGGAGCTGTTTTTT. Its translation: CASSVGTGWDTGELFF.

This chain uses TRBV7-9 with TRBJ2-3; 11 bases align to TRBD2. The CDR3 loop spans 15 amino acids. The trim removed 6 bases at V and 2 bases at J, leaving 4 bases unmatched. Per the germline V gene, CDR1 is SEHNR and CDR2 is FQNEAQ (reference sequence). This CDR3 is CASRLAGGPTDTQYF. CDR3 sequence (DNA): TGTGCCAGCAGGCTAGCGGGAGGACCCACAGATACGCAGTATTTT.

This rearrangement joins TRBV7-9 to TRBJ2-1, with D maybe TRBD2 (5 bases). The CDR3 consists of 15 residues. V lost 1 base to trimming and J lost 3 bases, with 10 bases between them. Germline V gene data show CDR1 as SEHNR and CDR2 as FQNEAQ (reference sequence). The chain's CDR3 is CASSLGPSYYNEQFF. CDR3 nucleotides: TGTGCCAGCAGCTTAGGTCCTAGCTACTACAATGAGCAGTTCTTC.

Concerning this clone: Germline is not matched at one junction end, which may reflect a read error. This chain uses TRBV7-9 with TRBJ1-1, with a possible D match to TRBD1 (5 bases). Germline V gives CDR1 SEHNR, CDR2 FQNEAQ (reference sequence). The CDR3 totals 13 residues. The CDR3 sequence: CSSAWDRGSEAFF. The CDR3, as DNA: TGTTCCAGCGCCTGGGATCGGGGGTCCGAAGCTTTCTTT.

This rearrangement joins TRBV25-1 to TRBJ1-5, with 9 bases aligning to TRBD1. The germline gives CDR1 MGHDK, CDR2 SYGVNS. The ends lost 2 bases at V and 7 bases at J; junction bases unmatched: 12. The CDR3 has 17 residues. The CDR3 is CASSEPPDRGREQPQHF. The DNA of the CDR3 is TGTGCCAGCAGTGAACCTCCGGACAGGGGTCGGGAGCAGCCCCAGCATTTT.

The chain has TRBV18 and TRBJ2-2, with D unresolved. V gave up 0 bases and J gave up 2 bases, with 10 bases separating them. The CDR3 contains 16 residues. Looked up from germline, CDR1 is KGHSH and CDR2 is LQKENI. CDR3 sequence (DNA): TGTGCCAGCTCACCACCGAGAGGCCCTAACACCGGGGAGCTGTTTTTT. Protein product: CASSPPRGPNTGELFF.

There are a few counts of this clone. The V and J genes are TRBV9 and TRBJ1-5; D not certain. V was clipped by 0 bases and J by 9 bases, with 19 bases between them. Looked up from germline, CDR1 is SGDLS and CDR2 is YYNGEE. The CDR3 contains 16 residues. The CDR3 spells CASSVAPTLESGPQHF. The DNA of the CDR3 is TGTGCCAGCAGCGTAGCCCCGACTTTAGAGAGTGGGCCCCAGCATTTT.

The chain combines TRBV4-1 with TRBJ2-7; 9 nucleotides line up with TRBD2. V was pared by 4 bases and J by 7 bases, with 17 bases of the junction left unmatched. CDR1 is MGHRA and CDR2 is YSYEKL in the germline V gene. CDR3 length: 17 residues. CDR3 in amino acids: CASSPGRVREGPGEQYF. The CDR3 DNA follows: TGCGCCAGCAGCCCGGGGCGGGTGCGGGAGGGCCCGGGGGAGCAGTACTTC.

The V gene is TRBV15, the J gene TRBJ1-5, with 10 bases matching TRBD1. The ends lost 1 base at V and 4 bases at J; junction bases unmatched: 4. CDR3 length: 16 amino acids. In germline, CDR1 is LNHNV, CDR2 YYDKDF (reference sequence). This chain's CDR3 is CATSRGGTGANQPQHF. CDR3 bases: TGTGCCACCAGCAGAGGCGGGACAGGGGCGAATCAGCCCCAGCATTTT.

This clone was picked up one time. V gene TRBV2 combines with J gene TRBJ1-1; D remains ambiguous. The V end was cut by 0 bases, the J end by 4 bases, with 9 bases between. Per germline, CDR1 SNHLY and CDR2 FYNNEI. The CDR3 extends over 14 amino acids. CDR3 in DNA: TGTGCCAGCAGTGAAGCGCCCGGGAGCACTGAAGCTTTCTTT. Protein product: CASSEAPGSTEAFF.

The CDR3 bases are TGTGCCAGCAGGAAGGAGGGGACAGATACGCAGTATTTT. As protein: CASRKEGTDTQYF. The chain has TRBV25-1 and TRBJ2-3; perhaps TRBD2 as D (6 bases). Germline CDR1 and CDR2: MGHDK and SYGVNS. CDR3 length: 13 amino acids. The V end was cut by 6 bases, the J end by 3 bases, with 10 bases between.

J is TRBJ2-2 and V is TRBV9, with a tentative D call TRBD2 (5 bases). The V end was cut by 0 bases, the J end by 7 bases, with 7 bases between. The germline gives CDR1 SGDLS, CDR2 YYNGEE. This CDR3 has 13 residues. In DNA, the CDR3 is TGTGCCAGCAGCGTAGGGGGAGTCGGGGAGCTGTTTTTT. Residues: CASSVGGVGELFF.

The chain combines TRBV14 with TRBJ1-2; no reliable D call. Germline lookup yields CDR1 SGHDN and CDR2 FVKESK. The CDR3 extends over 16 amino acids. The V and J ends lost 4 bases and 6 bases respectively, with 21 bases between them. CDR3 sequence reads: CASSPLTGQPSHGYTF. CDR3 DNA sequence: TGTGCCAGCAGCCCCCTTACTGGGCAGCCCTCTCATGGCTACACCTTC.

The genes are TRBV6-5 and TRBJ1-1, with 7 bases fitting TRBD1. CDR1 and CDR2 (germline): MNHEY, SVGAGI. V trimming: 5 bases; J trimming: 10 bases; junction bases outside the gene matches: 7. The CDR3 loop spans 12 amino acids. The chain's CDR3 is CASSGTERLAFF. For the CDR3, the DNA is TGTGCCAGCAGTGGGACAGAACGATTAGCTTTCTTT.

Only one count was recorded for this clone. The chain joins TRBV11-3 to TRBJ2-3; D is perhaps TRBD2 (6 bases). This CDR3 has 14 amino acids. V dropped 1 base and J dropped 5 bases, with 10 bases sitting between them. Germline CDR1 SGHNT, CDR2 YENEEA. The CDR3 sequence is CASSLAGAVDTQYF. The DNA of the CDR3 is TGTGCCAGCAGCTTAGCGGGAGCGGTAGATACGCAGTATTTT.

The chain employs TRBV5-4 and TRBJ2-1; weak D call: TRBD1 (6 bases). The CDR3 spans 15 residues. With 6 bases removed from V and 4 bases from J, the gap between germline ends came to 17 bases. Germline V lookup: CDR1 SGHNT, CDR2 YYREEE (reference sequence). The CDR3 bases are TGTGCCAGCACTGAGGTGAGGGGGAGATACAATGAGCAGTTCTTC. This sequence encodes CASTEVRGRYNEQFF.

The CDR3 sequence: CASSPPGGDYGYTF. CDR3 in DNA: TGTGCCAGCAGCCCTCCAGGGGGCGACTATGGCTACACCTTC. The gene calls are TRBV4-2 and TRBJ1-2; 8 positions agree with TRBD1. The CDR3 is made up of 14 amino acids. V dropped 4 bases and J dropped 3; count of bases not matched to a gene: 4. Germline CDR1 reads LGHNA; CDR2 reads YNFKEQ.

The chain carries TRBV2 and TRBJ1-6; D gene unclear. CDR1 and CDR2 from the germline V gene are SNHLY and FYNNEI. The CDR3 contains 15 residues. V gave up 2 bases and J gave up 2 bases, with 7 bases separating them. CDR3 in amino acids: CASSELSAYNSPLHF. The DNA of the CDR3 is TGTGCCAGCAGTGAATTATCGGCCTATAATTCACCCCTCCACTTT.

In its sample, this clone was seen a few times. The chain is built from TRBV2 and TRBJ1-4, with D perhaps TRBD1 (5 bases). Germline CDR1 reads SNHLY; CDR2 reads FYNNEI. Trimming stripped 7 bases from V and 4 bases from J, with 10 bases between. The CDR3 has 13 amino acids. The CDR3 here is CASKAGFNEKLFF. The DNA for the CDR3 is TGTGCCAGCAAGGCAGGGTTTAATGAAAAACTGTTTTTT.

This clone was recorded a few times. The chain couples TRBV2 to TRBJ1-1; D perhaps matches TRBD1 (5 bases). Deletions cut 3 bases from V and 0 bases from J, with 5 bases between. The CDR3 extends over 13 amino acids. Germline V gene lookup returns CDR1 SNHLY and CDR2 FYNNEI. Here the CDR3 DNA reads TGTGCCAGCAGTGAGACAGTGAACACTGAAGCTTTCTTT. Amino acids: CASSETVNTEAFF.

The rearrangement links TRBV25-1 to TRBJ1-2; 7 bases align to TRBD1. The V and J ends lost 3 bases and 4 bases, in that order; junction bases with no gene match: 5. Germline-derived CDR1 and CDR2 are MGHDK and SYGVNS. This CDR3 comprises 14 residues. The CDR3 DNA reads as TGTGCCAGCAGTGAGGAGGGGGCGGGCTATGGCTACACCTTC. It translates to CASSEEGAGYGYTF.